One and the same sample provided the 22 T cell receptor beta chains below, sequenced in a study of blood T cell repertoires in COVID-19. TCRdb keeps only in-frame clones here, not all; method: immunoSEQ multiplex PCR. The repertoire has about 180,000 clones, more than 85% of them found once; the top ten carry roughly 2.9%. The sequenced material came from peripheral blood. The receptor set was obtained from a woman aged 25 to 45 with active or convalescent COVID-19.

This clone was recorded once. J is TRBJ1-5 and V is TRBV5-8; D unresolved. Trimming removed 4 bases at V and 5 bases at J, with 10 bases between. The V gene's germline CDR1 is SGHTS and CDR2 YDEGEE. CDR3 length: 13 amino acids. In nucleotides, the CDR3 is TGTGCCAGCAGCCGTTTCCCCTATCAGCCCCAGCATTTT. Translating it yields CASSRFPYQPQHF. Together with reference TRBV5-8 and TRBJ1-5, the CDR3 gives the full variable domain: EAGVTQSPTHLIKTRGQQATLRCSPISGHTSVYWYQQALGLGLQFLLWYDEGEERNRGNFPPRFSGRQFPNYSSELNVNALELEDSALYLCASSRFPYQPQHFGDGTRLSIL.

The CDR3 here is CASSRLRVFNEQFF. The CDR3 bases are TGCGCCAGCAGCCGACTACGGGTCTTCAATGAGCAGTTCTTC. The V and J genes are TRBV4-1 and TRBJ2-1; D might be TRBD2 (5 bases). The CDR3 length is 14 residues. The germline CDR1 and CDR2 sequences are MGHRA and YSYEKL. V was cut by 4 bases and J by 6 bases, with 13 bases left in between.

The genes are TRBV11-3 and TRBJ2-7; 7 bases fit TRBD1. Germline assignment: CDR1 SGHNT and CDR2 YENEEA. CDR3 length: 15 amino acids. With V trimmed by 5 bases and J by 5 bases, 12 bases remained unmatched. CDR3 in amino acids: CASSTSTGRAHEQYF. Written as DNA, the CDR3 is TGTGCCAGCAGCACCTCGACAGGGAGAGCACACGAGCAGTACTTC.

The rearrangement links TRBV15 to TRBJ2-3; D is perhaps TRBD2 (7 bases). V dropped 0 bases and J dropped 5 bases, with 21 bases sitting between them. Germline CDR1 LNHNV, CDR2 YYDKDF (reference sequence). This CDR3 has 18 amino acids. The CDR3 nucleotides are TGTGCCACCAGCAGAGATCCCAGCTCTAGGGGGGGAATAGATACGCAGTATTTT. This sequence encodes CATSRDPSSRGGIDTQYF.

The chain links TRBV2 to TRBJ2-7, with D possibly matching TRBD2 (7 bases). This CDR3 is 15 amino acids long. Trimming pared 3 bases from V and 4 bases from J, leaving 16 bases between. CDR1 is SNHLY, CDR2 FYNNEI, per germline. The CDR3 loop is CASSEVGGRGYEQYF. The DNA of the CDR3 is TGTGCCAGCAGTGAGGTCGGGGGGCGCGGGTACGAGCAGTACTTC. The entire variable domain, with the rest obtained from reference TRBV2 and TRBJ2-7, is as follows: EPEVTQTPSHQVTQMGQEVILRCVPISNHLYFYWYRQILGQKVEFLVSFYNNEISEKSEIFDDQFSVERPDGSNFTLKIRSTKLEDSAMYFCASSEVGGRGYEQYFGPGTRLTVT.

The chain combines TRBV4-1 with TRBJ1-1, with no clear D. V was cut by 2 bases and J by 0 bases, with 10 bases left in between. This CDR3 has 15 residues. Per the germline V gene, CDR1 is MGHRA and CDR2 is YSYEKL. The CDR3 DNA is TGCGCCAGCAGCCAATGGGAGCAATTGAACACTGAAGCTTTCTTT. It codes for CASSQWEQLNTEAFF.

V usage is TRBV13 and J usage is TRBJ2-7; TRBD1 might be the D (5 bases). The germline V gene encodes CDR1 PRHDT and CDR2 FYEKMQ (reference sequence). The ends were cut back, 4 bases at V and 6 bases at J, with 10 bases in the middle. The CDR3 contains 12 residues. The CDR3 nucleotides read TGTGCCAGCAGCTCCCAGGGTTCCGAGCAGTACTTC. It translates to CASSSQGSEQYF.

This clone was seen just once. Relative to the germline gene, one junction end is altered; a read error may explain this. The V gene is TRBV28, the J gene TRBJ1-5, with D possibly TRBD1 on 6 matching bases. The CDR3 contains 12 residues. Germline V CDR1 and CDR2: MDHEN, SYDVKM. The CDR3 is CASSLGWQGLLF. The CDR3 region has the DNA TGTGCCAGCAGTTTAGGATGGCAGGGGCTACTTTTT.

This clone has only one observation. This sequence joins TRBV9 and TRBJ2-3; TRBD1 is a possible D gene (6 bases). Germline-derived CDR1 and CDR2 are SGDLS and YYNGEE. The CDR3 runs 17 residues. With 7 bases removed from V and 0 bases from J, the gap between germline ends came to 21 bases. CDR3: CASSLQGRFSSTDTQYF. Written as DNA, the CDR3 is TGTGCCAGCTCGTTACAGGGTCGTTTTTCTAGCACAGATACGCAGTATTTT.

The chain recombines TRBV21-1 with TRBJ2-2; the table names TRBD1, a call not compared with the DNA. TRBV21-1 is shown as a pseudogene. This CDR3 region has 16 residues. Written as DNA, the CDR3 is TGTGCCAGCAGCAAAGCGCTTTGGGGGCTGAGCGGGGAGCTGTTTTTT. It codes for CASSKALWGLSGELFF.

The rearrangement joins TRBV12-3 or TRBV12-4 to TRBJ1-4, with D tentatively TRBD1 (5 bases). The ends were cut back, 5 bases at V and 5 bases at J, with 9 bases in the middle. This CDR3 is built from 13 residues. The CDR3, as DNA: TGTGCCAGCAGTCGACAGCTAAATGAAAAACTGTTTTTT. This encodes CASSRQLNEKLFF.

This chain connects TRBV11-3 to TRBJ2-7; TRBD1 agrees at 8 bases. Per germline, CDR1 SGHNT and CDR2 YENEEA. This CDR3 is 15 amino acids long. J was trimmed by 6 bases and V by 3 bases; bases with no gene match: 10. This chain's CDR3 is CASSFGVRGPGEQYF. CDR3 DNA sequence: TGTGCCAGCAGCTTTGGTGTCAGGGGGCCCGGCGAGCAGTACTTC. The variable domain in full, with the rest retrieved from reference TRBV11-3 and TRBJ2-7, is EAGVVQSPRYKIIEKKQPVAFWCNPISGHNTLYWYLQNLGQGPELLIRYENEEAVDDSQLPKDRFSAERLKGVDSTLKIQPAELGDSAVYLCASSFGVRGPGEQYFGPGTRLTVT.

Concerning this clone: The junction shows a germline mismatch at one end, possibly a read error. V gene TRBV11-2 combines with J gene TRBJ1-5; a possible D gene is TRBD1 (6 bases). This CDR3 contains 12 residues. Germline lookup yields CDR1 SGHAT and CDR2 FQNNGV. Written as DNA, the CDR3 is TGTGCCAGCAGCTTATCCGGACAGCGCCAGCATTTT. Translation: CASSLSGQRQHF. The variable domain in full, completed from reference TRBV11-2 and TRBJ1-5, reads EAGVAQSPRYKIIEKRQSVAFWCNPISGHATLYWYQQILGQGPKLLIQFQNNGVVDDSQLPKDRFSAERLKGVDSTLKIQPAKLEDSAVYLCASSLSGQRQHFGDGTRLSIL.

The CDR3 here is CASSTRTGPIYGYTF. The CDR3, as DNA: TGTGCCAGCAGTACCCGCACAGGGCCCATTTATGGCTACACCTTC. The chain couples TRBV6-5 to TRBJ1-2; the D gene is possibly TRBD1 (6 bases). V lost 5 bases and J 5 bases, leaving 18 bases between the germline ends. In germline, CDR1 is MNHEY, CDR2 SVGAGI. This CDR3 is 15 amino acids long.

This chain links TRBV19 with TRBJ2-7; 9 positions match TRBD2. Germline assignment: CDR1 LNHDA and CDR2 SQIVND (reference sequence). J was trimmed by 3 bases and V by 3 bases; bases with no gene match: 3. This CDR3 is built from 14 residues. The CDR3 sequence: CASSMASGDYEQYF. Written as DNA, the CDR3 is TGTGCCAGTAGTATGGCTAGCGGGGACTACGAGCAGTACTTC. The variable domain in full, with the rest retrieved from reference TRBV19 and TRBJ2-7, is DGGITQSPKYLFRKEGQNVTLSCEQNLNHDAMYWYRQDPGQGLRLIYYSQIVNDFQKGDIAEGYSVSREKKESFPLTVTSAQKNPTAFYLCASSMASGDYEQYFGPGTRLTVT.

V is TRBV11-2 and J is TRBJ2-7, with 7 bases fitting TRBD1. Germline CDR1 reads SGHAT; CDR2 reads FQNNGV. CDR3 size: 15 residues. V was clipped by 5 bases and J by 5 bases; unmatched bases: 12. The CDR3 region is CASSKNRGRGDEQYF. CDR3 in DNA: TGTGCCAGCAGCAAGAACAGGGGCAGGGGCGACGAGCAGTACTTC.

The chain combines TRBV11-3 with TRBJ1-1; TRBD1 aligns across 7 bases. The CDR3 spans 16 residues. J lost 3 bases, V lost 1 base, and 8 bases had no gene match. CDR1 and CDR2 from the germline V gene are SGHNT and YENEEA. CDR3 bases: TGTGCCAGCAGCTTAGGCCCGACAGGGTGGGACACTGAAGCTTTCTTT. Translating it yields CASSLGPTGWDTEAFF.

V is TRBV18 and J is TRBJ1-5, with 7 bases identical to TRBD1. Per the germline V gene, CDR1 is KGHSH and CDR2 is LQKENI. V lost 3 bases and J lost 0; bases outside the gene matches: 8. This CDR3 has 17 amino acids. The CDR3 bases are TGTGCCAGCTCACCCGACAGGGTTTCGCTTAGCAATCAGCCCCAGCATTTT. It codes for CASSPDRVSLSNQPQHF.

The chain couples TRBV5-1 to TRBJ1-5, with D possibly being TRBD1 (6 bases). CDR1 is SGHRS, CDR2 YFSETQ, per germline. V lost 1 base, J lost 3 bases, and 11 bases lay in between. This CDR3 is built from 15 residues. In nucleotides, the CDR3 is TGCGCCAGCAGCTTGAGGGGGATCCCCAATCAGCCCCAGCATTTT. It encodes CASSLRGIPNQPQHF.

The rearrangement joins TRBV5-4 to TRBJ2-3; 8 nucleotides line up with TRBD2. This CDR3 has 16 amino acids. Germline-derived CDR1 and CDR2 are SGHNT and YYREEE (reference sequence). Trimming took 3 bases from V and 0 from J; bases not matched to a gene: 6. The chain's CDR3 is CASSSSLAASTDTQYF. In nucleotides, the CDR3 is TGTGCCAGCAGCTCCTCACTAGCGGCTAGCACAGATACGCAGTATTTT.

This clone occurred once. The V gene is TRBV9, the J gene TRBJ2-1; TRBD2 matches at 10 bases. CDR3 length: 15 amino acids. Trimming at V came to 3 bases and at J to 5 bases, leaving 5 bases not matched to a gene. The V gene's germline CDR1 is SGDLS and CDR2 YYNGEE. The CDR3: CASSALAGGNNEQFF. CDR3 DNA: TGTGCCAGCAGCGCATTAGCGGGGGGTAACAATGAGCAGTTCTTC.

The chain employs TRBV18 and TRBJ2-3, with D uncertain. This CDR3 comprises 14 residues. The V end was cut by 3 bases, the J end by 2 bases, with 9 bases between. Germline V gene lookup returns CDR1 KGHSH and CDR2 LQKENI. CDR3 DNA: TGTGCCAGCTCACCGGCCCAGATCACAGATACGCAGTATTTT. It encodes CASSPAQITDTQYF. The entire variable domain, with the rest obtained from reference TRBV18 and TRBJ2-3, is as follows: NAGVMQNPRHLVRRRGQEARLRCSPMKGHSHVYWYRQLPEEGLKFMVYLQKENIIDESGMPKERFSAEFPKEGPSILRIQQVVRGDSAAYFCASSPAQITDTQYFGPGTRLTVL.